Listed below are T cell receptor beta chains from one sample, sequenced in a study of shared clonotypes between healthy human individuals. Using immunoSEQ multiplex PCR, the repertoire was profiled, and TCRdb retains in-frame clones only, with some absent. The repertoire holds 2 million or so clones, with 95% as singletons. The sample consisted of naive CD4+ T cells sorted from blood. The receptors originated from a man between 18 and 35 years old in good health. The CDR3 runs from the conserved cysteine through the conserved F or W. Fields, in order: J gene, clone size, V gene, D gene, CDR3 DNA, CDR3 protein. A D gene is named only where the DNA matches it firmly. Clone size is stated in some rows and not others, as once, few, many or a class when expanded.

>TRBJ1-5|NA|TRBV6-4|NA
TGTGCCAGCACCTCGGCAGGCTATAGCAATCAGCCCCAGCATTTT
CASTSAGYSNQPQHF
>TRBJ1-6|NA|TRBV18|NA
TGTGCCAGCTCACCGTCAATATCGGGGGATTCACCCCTCCACTTT
CASSPSISGDSPLHF
>TRBJ2-1|NA|TRBV19|TRBD2
TGTGCCAGTAGTATAGGACTAGCGGAGCAGTTCTTC
CASSIGLAEQFF
>TRBJ1-4|NA|TRBV27|NA
TGTGCCAGCAGTTTTGGGTCCCTCGGTGAAAAACTGTTTTTT
CASSFGSLGEKLFF
>TRBJ2-5|NA|TRBV27|NA
TGTGCCAGCAGTACCGCGGATTTTGGGACCCAGTACTTC
CASSTADFGTQYF
>TRBJ2-7|NA|TRBV6-5|NA
TGTGCCAGCAGTGAGACCGAGAGCTCCTACGAGCAGTACTTC
CASSETESSYEQYF
>TRBJ1-1|NA|TRBV6-5|NA
TGTGCCAGCAGTTCGGGTTTGCAAGGGGCTTTCTTT
CASSSGLQGAFF
>TRBJ2-7|NA|TRBV7-9|NA
TGTGCCAGCAGCTACGATCAGGGATCGCGCGAGCAGTACTTC
CASSYDQGSREQYF
>TRBJ2-2|NA|TRBV7-9|NA
TGTGCCAGCAGCTTTCCGTGGGTCGGGGAGCTGTTTTTT
CASSFPWVGELFF
>TRBJ1-1|NA|TRBV7-2|NA
TGTGCCAGCAGCTTAGCAGGGACCACTGAAGCTTTCTTT
CASSLAGTTEAFF
>TRBJ2-3|NA|TRBV4-2|TRBD2
TGTGCCAGCAGCCAAGCCGGGACTAGCGGGAGCTCAGATACGCAGTATTTT
CASSQAGTSGSSDTQYF
>TRBJ2-7|NA|TRBV2|TRBD1
TGTGCCAGCGACAGGGCTACCGGCCAAGGCCCCTACGAGCAGTACTTC
CASDRATGQGPYEQYF
>TRBJ1-4|NA|TRBV4-3|NA
TGCGCCAGCAGCCAAGACGGGATAACTAATGAAAAACTGTTTTTT
CASSQDGITNEKLFF
>TRBJ1-1|NA|TRBV5-1|TRBD1
TGCGCCAGCAGTTATGGACAGGCGAACACTGAAGCTTTCTTT
CASSYGQANTEAFF
>TRBJ2-3|NA|TRBV10-1|NA
TGCGCCAGCAGTGAATGGATGAGAACAGATACGCAGTATTTT
CASSEWMRTDTQYF
>TRBJ2-7|NA|TRBV18|TRBD1
TGTGCCAGCTCACCCACCGGGACAGGGGCCTACGAGCAGTACTTC
CASSPTGTGAYEQYF
>TRBJ2-2|NA|TRBV2|NA
TGTGCCAGCAGTGAGACCGGGCTGTTTTTT
CASSETGLFF
>TRBJ2-5|NA|TRBV6-5|NA
TGTGCCAGCAGAACTCCGGGACTAGAGACCCAGTACTTC
CASRTPGLETQYF
>TRBJ2-4|NA|TRBV5-1|NA
TGCGCCAGCAGCTTGGCCACACAAGGAAACATTCAGTACTTC
CASSLATQGNIQYF
>TRBJ1-5|NA|TRBV28|NA
TGTGCCAGCCGAAAAAGATTGACTTATAATCAGCCCCAGCATTTT
CASRKRLTYNQPQHF
>TRBJ1-6|NA|TRBV19|TRBD1
TGTGCCAGTAACCTATCGGGGACAGGGGTACAGTCACCCCTCCACTTT
CASNLSGTGVQSPLHF
>TRBJ1-2|once|TRBV5-1|NA
TGCGCCAGCAGCCCAGATACGGGACGGTCTAACTATGGCTACACCTTC
CASSPDTGRSNYGYTF
>TRBJ2-2|once|TRBV10-3|NA
TGTGCCATCGCGGGACAGAGCGGGACCGGGGAGCTGTTTTTT
CAIAGQSGTGELFF
>TRBJ2-7|NA|TRBV25-1|TRBD2
TGTGCCAGTTTAGCGGGGGGGAGCTACGAGCAGTACTTC
CASLAGGSYEQYF
>TRBJ2-1|NA|TRBV2|TRBD2
TGTGCCAGCAGTGAAGCGCCGGGACCAGCGGGGGCCATTAGCTCCTACAATGAGCAGTTCTTC
CASSEAPGPAGAISSYNEQFF